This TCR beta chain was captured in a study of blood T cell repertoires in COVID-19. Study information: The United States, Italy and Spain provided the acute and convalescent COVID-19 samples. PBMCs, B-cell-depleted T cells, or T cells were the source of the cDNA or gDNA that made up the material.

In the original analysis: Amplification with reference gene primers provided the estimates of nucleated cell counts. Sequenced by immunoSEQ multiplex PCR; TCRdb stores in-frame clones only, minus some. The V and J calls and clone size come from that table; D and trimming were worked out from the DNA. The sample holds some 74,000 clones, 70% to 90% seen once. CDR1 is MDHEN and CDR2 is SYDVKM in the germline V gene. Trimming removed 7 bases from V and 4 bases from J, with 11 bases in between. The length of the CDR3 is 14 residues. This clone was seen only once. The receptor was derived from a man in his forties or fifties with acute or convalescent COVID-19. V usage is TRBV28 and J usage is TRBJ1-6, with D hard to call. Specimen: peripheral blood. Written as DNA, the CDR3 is TGTGCCAGCACCCCCCGGGATTATAATTCACCCCTCCACTTT. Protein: CASTPRDYNSPLHF. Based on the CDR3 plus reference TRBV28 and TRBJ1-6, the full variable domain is DVKVTQSSRYLVKRTGEKVFLECVQDMDHENMFWYRQDPGLGLRLIYFSYDVKMKEKGDIPEGYSVSREKKERFSLILESASTNQTSMYLCASTPRDYNSPLHFGNGTRLTVT.